Below, 8 T cell receptor beta chains from the same sample are listed, as sequenced in a study of T cell responses to AZD1222 COVID-19 vaccine. Here immunoSEQ multiplex PCR was the method, and the copy in TCRdb shows in-frame clones only, minus some. The table includes around 180,000 clones, around nine tenths detected once. The sample here was peripheral blood, taken on day 0 of AZD1222 vaccination. These receptors were taken from an adult in good health.

The genes are TRBV9 and TRBJ2-7; maybe TRBD2 (6 bases). Germline V lookup: CDR1 SGDLS, CDR2 YYNGEE. This CDR3 has 15 amino acids. V was trimmed by 0 bases and J by 3 bases, leaving 13 bases between them. The CDR3 nucleotides are TGTGCCAGCAGCGTAGGGGCAGCGGGCAACTACGAGCAGTACTTC. Translating it yields CASSVGAAGNYEQYF.

The V gene is TRBV7-9, the J gene TRBJ1-1; D call uncertain. CDR3 length: 13 residues. The V and J ends lost 3 bases and 3 bases respectively, with 8 bases between them. Per germline, CDR1 SEHNR and CDR2 FQNEAQ (reference sequence). This CDR3 reads CASSFGQDTEAFF. CDR3 in DNA: TGTGCCAGCAGCTTTGGGCAGGACACTGAAGCTTTCTTT.

The chain carries TRBV15 and TRBJ2-7; 9 bases fit TRBD1. The CDR3 covers 15 residues. V shed 11 bases and J 3 bases; nucleotides not matched to a gene: 14. Germline values: CDR1 LNHNV, CDR2 YYDKDF (reference sequence). CDR3 nucleotide sequence: TGTGCCTCAGCAGTGGACAGGGGAATAGTCTACGAGCAGTACTTC. Translating gives CASAVDRGIVYEQYF.

The chain recombines TRBV25-1 with TRBJ2-7; TRBD2 agrees at 9 bases. CDR3 length: 18 amino acids. Looked up from germline, CDR1 is MGHDK and CDR2 is SYGVNS. Losses at the gene ends were 1 base for V and 7 bases for J; bases not matched to a gene: 17. The CDR3 is CASSEFNRASGGPQEQYF. The CDR3 coding sequence is TGTGCCAGCAGTGAATTTAACAGGGCCAGCGGGGGGCCGCAGGAGCAGTACTTC.

The chain recombines TRBV7-9 with TRBJ2-5; the D gene could be TRBD1 or TRBD2 (5 bases each). This CDR3 comprises 14 residues. Trimming took off 4 bases at V and 7 bases at J, with 16 bases between the two ends. Germline V gives CDR1 SEHNR, CDR2 FQNEAQ (reference sequence). The CDR3 sequence: CASSSSGLAGTQYF. CDR3 DNA: TGTGCCAGCAGCTCCTCGGGGCTCGCAGGGACCCAGTACTTC.

The chain is built from TRBV2 and TRBJ2-5; the D call may be TRBD1 or TRBD2 (5 bases each). Germline assignment: CDR1 SNHLY and CDR2 FYNNEI. This CDR3 spans 12 amino acids. The ends were cut back, 8 bases at V and 3 bases at J, with 10 bases in the middle. Written as DNA, the CDR3 is TGTGCCAGCGGGGGATATGAAGAGACCCAGTACTTC. The encoded protein is CASGGYEETQYF.

The chain joins TRBV7-6 to TRBJ2-2; 8 nucleotides line up with TRBD1. This CDR3 comprises 16 residues. V was pared by 5 bases and J by 1 base, with 6 bases of the junction left unmatched. Germline values: CDR1 SGHVS, CDR2 FNYEAQ. The CDR3 nucleotides are TGTGCCAGCAGCACAGATGACAGGGGGAACACCGGGGAGCTGTTTTTT. This translates into CASSTDDRGNTGELFF.

The chain recombines TRBV3-1 (or the pseudogene TRBV3-2) with TRBJ1-4; D is unclear. CDR1 is LGHDT and CDR2 is YNNKEL in the germline V gene (reference sequence). The CDR3 extends over 14 amino acids. V was clipped by 4 bases and J by 3 bases, with 9 bases between them. The CDR3 nucleotides read TGTGCCAGCAGCCTCCGGGCTCCTAATGAAAAACTGTTTTTT. Translation: CASSLRAPNEKLFF.